The next 24 T cell receptor beta chains were all read from a single sample in a study of OX40 agonist ivuxolimab in advanced cancers. Produced via immunoSEQ multiplex PCR; TCRdb's table is partial and in-frame only. The sample includes around 70,000 clones, 85% of them seen just once. The source was CD4+ or CD8+ T cells sorted from blood, collected in a trial of the OX40 agonist ivuxolimab. These receptors were obtained from an adult with an advanced solid tumor such as melanoma, head and neck, liver or kidney cancer.

The chain is built from TRBV7-3 and TRBJ2-1, with 11 nucleotides matching TRBD2. The CDR3 sequence is 14 residues long. Trimming removed 5 bases from V and 5 bases from J; junction bases left unmatched: 2. Germline CDR1 reads SGHTA; CDR2 reads FQGTGA. CDR3 protein: CASSPTSGNNEQFF. CDR3 sequence (DNA): TGTGCCAGCAGCCCGACTAGCGGGAACAATGAGCAGTTCTTC.

The chain joins TRBV10-3 to TRBJ2-3; D is uncertain. This CDR3 comprises 14 residues. Trimming removed 0 bases from V and 1 base from J, with 5 bases in between. In germline, CDR1 is ENHRY, CDR2 SYGVKD. CDR3 loop: CAISESSGTDTQYF. CDR3 sequence (DNA): TGTGCCATCAGTGAGTCTAGTGGCACAGATACGCAGTATTTT.

The V and J genes are TRBV5-1 and TRBJ1-1; 9 nucleotides match TRBD1. Germline trimming cut 4 bases from V and 1 base from J; bases unmatched to any gene: 5. Germline lookup yields CDR1 SGHRS and CDR2 YFSETQ. The CDR3 is made up of 15 amino acids. CDR3: CASSGGQGGNTEAFF. The DNA of the CDR3 is TGCGCCAGCAGCGGGGGACAGGGCGGGAACACTGAAGCTTTCTTT.

This chain uses TRBV10-3 with TRBJ2-3, with D possibly being TRBD2 (6 bases). The length of the CDR3 is 12 residues. Germline lookup yields CDR1 ENHRY and CDR2 SYGVKD. V was shortened by 10 bases and J by 1 base, with 9 bases between the two germline ends. CDR3 bases: TGTGCCACCCAGCGGGGCACAGATACGCAGTATTTT. Residues: CATQRGTDTQYF.

The V gene is TRBV25-1, the J gene TRBJ1-1; 7 bases are a match to TRBD1. The length of the CDR3 is 13 residues. The germline CDR1 and CDR2 sequences are MGHDK and SYGVNS. V trimming: 7 bases; J trimming: 6 bases; junction bases outside the gene matches: 8. Here the CDR3 reads CASKRGGGSEAFF. The CDR3 DNA reads as TGTGCCAGCAAAAGAGGGGGCGGGTCTGAAGCTTTCTTT.

This clone was observed a handful of times. The chain recombines TRBV7-8 with TRBJ2-7, with D possibly TRBD2 on 6 matching bases. The CDR3 is 13 residues long. Trimming removed 5 bases from V and 3 bases from J, with 11 bases in between. Germline-derived CDR1 and CDR2 are SGHVS and FQNEAQ. CDR3 bases: TGTGCCAGCAGCCCCCCGGGGGTCTACGAGCAGTACTTC. This gives the protein CASSPPGVYEQYF.

The chain couples TRBV11-2 to TRBJ2-3, with D possibly being TRBD2 (5 bases). There are 15 residues in the CDR3. V shed 3 bases and J shed 5 bases, with 15 bases lying between them. From germline, CDR1 is SGHAT and CDR2 FQNNGV. The CDR3 DNA reads as TGTGCCAGCAGCTTGATGCCGGGAACAAGAGATACGCAGTATTTT. It translates to CASSLMPGTRDTQYF.

The V gene is TRBV30, the J gene TRBJ1-2, with D perhaps matching TRBD1 (5 bases). V was cut by 5 bases and J by 4 bases, with 17 bases left in between. This CDR3 has 14 residues. Looked up from germline, CDR1 is GTSNPN and CDR2 is SVGIG (reference sequence). This CDR3 reads CAWGAGQGGYGYTF. DNA for the CDR3: TGTGCCTGGGGGGCGGGGCAGGGCGGCTATGGCTACACCTTC.

The chain employs TRBV2 and TRBJ2-3; 13 bases map to TRBD2. Germline lookup yields CDR1 SNHLY and CDR2 FYNNEI. This CDR3 region has 17 residues. The ends lost 6 bases at V and 3 bases at J; junction bases unmatched: 9. The CDR3 protein is CASSTSGGGRGTDTQYF. The CDR3 DNA reads TGTGCCAGCAGCACTAGCGGGGGGGGCCGGGGGACAGATACGCAGTATTTT. Supplemented by reference TRBV2 and TRBJ2-3, the full variable domain reads EPEVTQTPSHQVTQMGQEVILRCVPISNHLYFYWYRQILGQKVEFLVSFYNNEISEKSEIFDDQFSVERPDGSNFTLKIRSTKLEDSAMYFCASSTSGGGRGTDTQYFGPGTRLTVL.

V and J are TRBV27 and TRBJ1-5; TRBD1 matches at 7 bases. The V and J ends lost 10 bases and 7 bases, in that order; junction bases with no gene match: 7. The CDR3 is 12 residues long. CDR1 and CDR2 (germline): MNHEY, SMNVEV (reference sequence). As DNA, the CDR3 is TGTGCCACCCGACAGGGAAGGCAGCCCCAGCATTTT. Protein product: CATRQGRQPQHF.

The chain couples TRBV28 to TRBJ1-1; 12 positions agree with TRBD1. This CDR3 has 15 residues. With 7 bases clipped from V and 3 bases from J, the junction kept 6 bases outside the gene matches. Germline CDR1 is MDHEN and CDR2 is SYDVKM. Here the CDR3 reads CASTGTGGLDTEAFF. The CDR3 coding sequence is TGTGCCAGCACCGGGACAGGGGGCCTCGACACTGAAGCTTTCTTT.

The chain carries TRBV30 and TRBJ1-5; D is possibly TRBD1 (5 bases). The germline V gene encodes CDR1 GTSNPN and CDR2 SVGIG (reference sequence). The CDR3 is made up of 14 amino acids. Trimming shortened V by 5 bases and J by 6 bases, and 17 bases separated the two germline ends. This CDR3 reads CAWGRGVGGQPQHF. CDR3 in DNA: TGTGCCTGGGGGAGGGGAGTGGGTGGTCAGCCCCAGCATTTT.

There are a few counts of this clone. The genes are TRBV30 and TRBJ1-1; D gene uncertain. Germline V gene data show CDR1 as GTSNPN and CDR2 as SVGIG (reference sequence). CDR3 length: 13 residues. V gave up 0 bases and J gave up 4 bases, with 9 bases separating them. As DNA, the CDR3 is TGTGCCTGGAGTGTACGAGGACTCACTGAAGCTTTCTTT. It codes for CAWSVRGLTEAFF. Looking up the rest from reference TRBV30 and TRBJ1-1 gives the full variable domain: SQTIHQWPATLVQPVGSPLSLECTVEGTSNPNLYWYRQAAGRGLQLLFYSVGIGQISSEVPQNLSASRPQDRQFILSSKKLLLSDSGFYLCAWSVRGLTEAFFGQGTRLTVV.

The chain carries TRBV7-9 and TRBJ2-1; D gene unclear. With 5 bases removed from V and 3 bases from J, the gap between germline ends came to 5 bases. Per germline, CDR1 SEHNR and CDR2 FQNEAQ (reference sequence). The CDR3 has 12 residues. The CDR3, as DNA: TGTGCCAGCAGCCCCGACTACAATGAGCAGTTCTTC. This codes for CASSPDYNEQFF.

V gene TRBV29-1 combines with J gene TRBJ2-4; TRBD1 matches 8 bases. Germline V gene lookup returns CDR1 SQVTM and CDR2 ANQGSEA. V trimming: 1 base; J trimming: 4 bases; junction bases outside the gene matches: 0. The CDR3 spans 13 residues. CDR3 loop: CSVEGTGKNIQYF. The CDR3 DNA reads TGCAGCGTTGAAGGGACAGGGAAAAACATTCAGTACTTC. Full variable domain (rest looked up from reference TRBV29-1 and TRBJ2-4): SAVISQKPSRDICQRGTSLTIQCQVDSQVTMMFWYRQQPGQSLTLIATANQGSEATYESGFVIDKFPISRPNLTFSTLTVSNMSPEDSSIYLCSVEGTGKNIQYFGAGTRLSVL.

The gene calls are TRBV6-5 and TRBJ2-5, with 8 bases lining up with TRBD1. CDR1 MNHEY and CDR2 SVGAGI come from the germline V gene. The CDR3 is 15 amino acids. The ends lost 6 bases at V and 2 bases at J; junction bases unmatched: 8. CDR3 loop: CASRGDRRGQETQYF. For the CDR3, the DNA is TGTGCCAGCAGGGGGGACAGGAGGGGTCAAGAGACCCAGTACTTC.

The chain joins TRBV5-1 to TRBJ2-5; maybe TRBD2 (6 bases). This CDR3 has 16 amino acids. The V end lost 0 bases, the J end lost 5 bases, and 17 bases lay between the germline ends. Germline-derived CDR1 and CDR2 are SGHRS and YFSETQ. CDR3 protein: CASSLEGKRAGETQYF. The DNA for the CDR3 is TGCGCCAGCAGCTTGGAGGGCAAGCGGGCCGGGGAGACCCAGTACTTC.

The CDR3 DNA sequence: TGTGCCAGCTCATCCCTCGGAGGTAGTAGCTCCTACAATGAGCAGTTCTTC. Its protein is CASSSLGGSSSYNEQFF. The chain couples TRBV18 to TRBJ2-1, with D possibly matching TRBD2 (5 bases). The germline V gene encodes CDR1 KGHSH and CDR2 LQKENI. The length of the CDR3 is 17 residues. Trimming pared 5 bases from V and 0 bases from J, leaving 17 bases between.

The chain links TRBV27 to TRBJ1-1, with a possible D match to TRBD1 (6 bases). Trimming cost V 3 bases and J 4 bases, with 9 bases left between them. The germline V gene encodes CDR1 MNHEY and CDR2 SMNVEV (reference sequence). The CDR3 contains 13 residues. The CDR3 DNA reads TGTGCCAGCAGTTTGGGGGCGGGCACTGAAGCTTTCTTT. This sequence encodes CASSLGAGTEAFF.

V and J are TRBV7-8 and TRBJ1-5, with 9 positions matching TRBD1. V lost 0 bases and J lost 6; bases outside the gene matches: 6. The CDR3 is 16 residues long. Germline loops: CDR1 SGHVS, CDR2 FQNEAQ. CDR3: CASSLAGTGFGQPQHF. The CDR3 DNA sequence: TGTGCCAGCAGCTTAGCTGGGACAGGGTTTGGTCAGCCCCAGCATTTT.

The chain links TRBV28 to TRBJ1-2, with TRBD1 matching 8 bases. This CDR3 contains 13 residues. The germline V gene has CDR1 MDHEN and CDR2 SYDVKM. Germline trimming cut 1 base from V and 11 bases from J; bases unmatched to any gene: 6. The CDR3 loop is CASSLSARGRYTF. CDR3 nucleotide sequence: TGTGCCAGCAGTTTATCCGCCAGGGGGCGGTACACCTTC.

The J gene is TRBJ2-3, the V gene TRBV27, with D perhaps being TRBD1 or TRBD2 (5 bases each). The V and J ends lost 3 bases and 2 bases respectively, with 9 bases between them. CDR1 MNHEY and CDR2 SMNVEV come from the germline V gene (reference sequence). The CDR3 runs to 14 residues. CDR3 in amino acids: CASSLRGFTDTQYF. CDR3 nucleotide sequence: TGTGCCAGCAGTTTGAGGGGATTCACAGATACGCAGTATTTT.

The chain recombines TRBV5-4 with TRBJ2-3; D remains ambiguous. Trimming cost V 0 bases and J 0 bases, with 14 bases left between them. The CDR3 spans 17 residues. Germline CDR1 is SGHNT and CDR2 is YYREEE (reference sequence). In DNA, the CDR3 is TGTGCCAGCAGCTTGGCTCTGGGCGGTGCTAGCACAGATACGCAGTATTTT. This gives the protein CASSLALGGASTDTQYF. Together with reference TRBV5-4 and TRBJ2-3, the CDR3 gives the full variable domain: ETGVTQSPTHLIKTRGQQVTLRCSSQSGHNTVSWYQQALGQGPQFIFQYYREEENGRGNFPPRFSGLQFPNYSSELNVNALELDDSALYLCASSLALGGASTDTQYFGPGTRLTVL.

The count of this clone is one. The chain employs TRBV29-1 and TRBJ2-5; a possible D gene is TRBD1 (7 bases). The germline V gene has CDR1 SQVTM and CDR2 ANQGSEA. Trimming shortened V by 8 bases and J by 5 bases, and 21 bases separated the two germline ends. The CDR3 is made up of 14 amino acids. The CDR3 loop reads CSTQGGQGTETQYF. CDR3 coding DNA: TGCAGCACCCAGGGGGGCCAGGGGACGGAGACCCAGTACTTC.